The T cell receptor (beta chain) described here comes from a study of T cell changes during pregnancy in multiple sclerosis. This clone was detected only a few times. Assay: immunoSEQ multiplex PCR; the TCRdb copy retains only in-frame clones and omits some. The top ten hold around 0.92% of the sample, which has 93,000 or so clones, roughly nine tenths seen once. This sample comprised peripheral blood, obtained after pregnancy. This clonotype originated in a female donor with multiple sclerosis, enrolled in a pregnancy study.

CDR3 coding DNA: TGCAGTGCTAGAGACTTCTACGAGCAGTACTTC. Protein sequence: CSARDFYEQYF. This chain links TRBV20-1 with TRBJ2-7; D is unresolved. Trimming cost V 0 bases and J 3 bases, with 3 bases left between them. This CDR3 spans 11 amino acids. CDR1 is DFQATT, CDR2 SNEGSKA, per germline (reference sequence).